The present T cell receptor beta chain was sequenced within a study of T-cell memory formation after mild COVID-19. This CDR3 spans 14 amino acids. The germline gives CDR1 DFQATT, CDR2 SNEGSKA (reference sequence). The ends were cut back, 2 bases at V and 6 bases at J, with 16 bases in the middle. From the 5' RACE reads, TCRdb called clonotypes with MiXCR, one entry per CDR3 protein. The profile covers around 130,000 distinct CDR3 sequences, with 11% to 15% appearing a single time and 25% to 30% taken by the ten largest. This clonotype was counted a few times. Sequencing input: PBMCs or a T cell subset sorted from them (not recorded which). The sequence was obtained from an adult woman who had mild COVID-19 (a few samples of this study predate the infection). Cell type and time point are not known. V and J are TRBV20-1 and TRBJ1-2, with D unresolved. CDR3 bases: TGCAGTGCTAGAAATCCAGGCCTCGTAGATGGCTACACCTTC. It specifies CSARNPGLVDGYTF.